One sample yielded the 15 T cell receptor beta chains listed below, sequenced in a study of T cell changes during pregnancy in multiple sclerosis. Repertoires were generated with immunoSEQ multiplex PCR, while TCRdb's copy carries only in-frame clones and drops some. Counted here are about 60,000 clones, about 89% occurring once; the ten biggest clones make up roughly 0.7%. Sequencing used CD4+ T cells from peripheral blood mononuclear cells, obtained in the first trimester of pregnancy. These receptors were collected from a female donor with multiple sclerosis, enrolled in a pregnancy study.

This chain uses TRBV6-4 with TRBJ2-1; 7 bases map to TRBD1. From germline, CDR1 is MRHNA and CDR2 SNTAGT. This CDR3 has 13 amino acids. The J segment lost 9 bases and the V segment lost 3 bases, leaving 5 bases of the junction unmatched. CDR3 in amino acids: CASSEKGGTEQFF. CDR3 bases: TGTGCCAGCAGTGAGAAAGGGGGCACTGAGCAGTTCTTC.

For this clone: Different DNA sequences within this sample yield the same CDR3. V gene TRBV5-1 combines with J gene TRBJ1-5; 8 bases align to TRBD1. Germline CDR1 and CDR2: SGHRS and YFSETQ. V lost 0 bases, J lost 2 bases, and 1 base stayed unmatched. The CDR3 is 15 amino acids. For the CDR3, the DNA is TGCGCCAGCAGCTTGGAGGGACAGGGCAATCAGCCCCAGCATTTT. Its protein product is CASSLEGQGNQPQHF.

This clone was counted only a few times. V is TRBV4-1 and J is TRBJ1-1; 7 bases are a match to TRBD1. CDR3 length equals 13 residues. Per the germline V gene, CDR1 is MGHRA and CDR2 is YSYEKL. With V trimmed by 4 bases and J by 8 bases, 7 bases remained unmatched. For the CDR3, the DNA is TGCGCCAGCAGCCCGTGGACAGGAAGGGAAGCTTTCTTT. Translating it yields CASSPWTGREAFF.

The rearrangement links TRBV6-5 to TRBJ2-1, with 10 bases matching TRBD2. There are 15 residues in the CDR3. V lost 5 bases and J lost 10; bases outside the gene matches: 11. CDR1 is MNHEY, CDR2 SVGAGI, per germline. CDR3 nucleotide sequence: TGTGCCAGCAGTGTCCTAAGCGGGGGGGCCAGCGAGCAGTTCTTC. Protein: CASSVLSGGASEQFF.

V gene TRBV2 combines with J gene TRBJ1-2; TRBD1 is a possible D gene (5 bases). Trimming stripped 5 bases from V and 6 bases from J, with 10 bases between. Germline V gene lookup returns CDR1 SNHLY and CDR2 FYNNEI. There are 12 residues in the CDR3. Here the CDR3 DNA reads TGTGCCAGCAGTCCCCAGGGTCATGGCTACACCTTC. This codes for CASSPQGHGYTF.

The rearrangement joins TRBV5-1 to TRBJ2-4; 7 nucleotides line up with TRBD2. The CDR3 is 17 residues long. The V and J ends lost 2 bases and 3 bases, in that order; junction bases with no gene match: 11. Per germline, CDR1 SGHRS and CDR2 YFSETQ. The CDR3 protein is CASSFRGDRRDKNIQYF. CDR3 bases: TGCGCCAGCAGCTTTCGGGGGGACCGAAGGGACAAAAACATTCAGTACTTC.

This chain links TRBV5-5 with TRBJ2-7, with TRBD1 matching 10 bases. Germline V gene lookup returns CDR1 SGHKS and CDR2 YYEKEE (reference sequence). Losses at the gene ends were 0 bases for V and 2 bases for J; bases not matched to a gene: 5. The CDR3 runs to 16 residues. CDR3 protein: CASSLAPGQGTYEQYF. CDR3 nucleotides: TGTGCCAGCAGCTTGGCCCCGGGACAGGGGACCTACGAGCAGTACTTC.

The chain joins TRBV6-5 to TRBJ2-3; 8 nucleotides agree with TRBD2. Trimming at V came to 2 bases and at J to 5 bases, leaving 6 bases not matched to a gene. The CDR3 covers 15 residues. CDR1 is MNHEY and CDR2 is SVGAGI in the germline V gene. Written as DNA, the CDR3 is TGTGCCAGCAGTTACGGGCGGGGGGCCCAAGATACGCAGTATTTT. Its translation: CASSYGRGAQDTQYF.

The rearrangement joins TRBV4-1 to TRBJ2-5; maybe TRBD1 (6 bases). Germline values: CDR1 MGHRA, CDR2 YSYEKL. Between the trimmed V and J ends, which lost 3 bases and 4 bases, there was a span of 12 bases. CDR3 length: 14 amino acids. CDR3 coding DNA: TGCGCCAGCAGCCAGATGACAGGCGGAGAGACCCAGTACTTC. Translation gives CASSQMTGGETQYF.

The chain employs TRBV7-2 and TRBJ1-2; 7 bases are a match to TRBD1. Germline CDR1 and CDR2: SGHTA and FQGNSA. Unmatched junction bases numbered 10, after V lost 1 base and J lost 11 bases. The CDR3 loop spans 14 amino acids. The chain's CDR3 is CASSLVWRDSSYTF. The DNA for the CDR3 is TGTGCCAGCAGCTTAGTCTGGAGGGACAGCAGTTACACCTTC. The full variable domain, in which reference TRBV7-2 and TRBJ1-2 provide the parts outside the CDR3, is GAGVSQSPSNKVTEKGKDVELRCDPISGHTALYWYRQSLGQGLEFLIYFQGNSAPDKSGLPSDRFSAERTGGSVSTLTIQRTQQEDSAVYLCASSLVWRDSSYTFGSGTRLTVV.

This clone was observed once. The chain carries TRBV4-2 and TRBJ1-2; D is perhaps TRBD1 (5 bases). Germline CDR1 LGHNA, CDR2 YNFKEQ. The CDR3 has 14 residues. The V gene lost 6 bases and the J gene lost 3 bases, with 14 bases spanning the gap. The CDR3 is CASRNQGFDYGYTF. CDR3 DNA sequence: TGTGCCAGCAGGAATCAGGGATTTGACTATGGCTACACCTTC.

This chain joins TRBV4-3 and TRBJ2-1, with TRBD2 matching 9 bases. There are 15 residues in the CDR3. Germline CDR1 and CDR2: LGHNA and YSLEER. The junction had 2 bases not matched to a gene; V was cut back by 1 base and J by 4 bases. The DNA for the CDR3 is TGCGCCAGCAGCCAAGGGCTAGCGGGATACAATGAGCAGTTCTTC. It specifies CASSQGLAGYNEQFF.

This chain joins TRBV5-6 and TRBJ2-1; 9 bases fit TRBD2. CDR3 length equals 17 residues. Germline V gives CDR1 SGHDT, CDR2 YYEEEE. The ends lost 4 bases at V and 2 bases at J; junction bases unmatched: 10. CDR3: CASSPLRGGVTYNEQFF. As DNA, the CDR3 is TGTGCCAGCAGCCCTTTACGCGGGGGGGTCACCTACAATGAGCAGTTCTTC. The whole variable domain, filled in from reference TRBV5-6 and TRBJ2-1, reads DAGVTQSPTHLIKTRGQQVTLRCSPKSGHDTVSWYQQALGQGPQFIFQYYEEEERQRGNFPDRFSGHQFPNYSSELNVNALLLGDSALYLCASSPLRGGVTYNEQFFGPGTRLTVL.

This chain joins TRBV11-3 and TRBJ2-3; no clear D. The CDR3 is 12 amino acids. The V end lost 1 base, the J end lost 5 bases, and 4 bases lay between the germline ends. The germline V gene has CDR1 SGHNT and CDR2 YENEEA. CDR3 region: CASSLAGDTQYF. Here the CDR3 DNA reads TGTGCCAGCAGCTTAGCCGGAGATACGCAGTATTTT.

This chain links TRBV19 with TRBJ1-5; 8 bases align to TRBD1. The CDR3 extends over 15 amino acids. CDR1 LNHDA and CDR2 SQIVND come from the germline V gene (reference sequence). Unmatched junction bases numbered 5, after V lost 5 bases and J lost 2 bases. Written as DNA, the CDR3 is TGTGCCAGTAGTTCCAAGGACAGGGGCAATCAGCCCCAGCATTTT. Its translation is CASSSKDRGNQPQHF. Variable domain in full (rest from reference TRBV19 and TRBJ1-5): DGGITQSPKYLFRKEGQNVTLSCEQNLNHDAMYWYRQDPGQGLRLIYYSQIVNDFQKGDIAEGYSVSREKKESFPLTVTSAQKNPTAFYLCASSSKDRGNQPQHFGDGTRLSIL.